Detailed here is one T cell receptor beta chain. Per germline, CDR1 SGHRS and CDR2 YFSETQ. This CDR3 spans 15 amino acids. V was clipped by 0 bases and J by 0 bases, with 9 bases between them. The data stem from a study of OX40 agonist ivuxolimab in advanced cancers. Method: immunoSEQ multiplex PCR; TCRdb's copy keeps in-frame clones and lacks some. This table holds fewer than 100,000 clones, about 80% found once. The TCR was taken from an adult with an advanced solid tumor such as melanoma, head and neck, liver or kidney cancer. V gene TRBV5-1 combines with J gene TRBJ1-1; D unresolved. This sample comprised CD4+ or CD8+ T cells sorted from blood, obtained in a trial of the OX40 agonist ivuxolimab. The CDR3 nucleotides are TGCGCCAGCAGCTTGGCGGCAGCCATGAACACTGAAGCTTTCTTT. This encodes CASSLAAAMNTEAFF.